Below are 26 T cell receptor beta chains sequenced from a single sample in a study of T cell responses to AZD1222 COVID-19 vaccine. Method: immunoSEQ multiplex PCR; TCRdb's copy keeps in-frame clones and lacks some. This table has about 45,000 clones, 80% appearing once. Source: peripheral blood, taken 28 days after the second dose of the MenACWY control vaccine. The origin of the receptors is an adult who received the MenACWY meningococcal vaccine as a control.

The chain employs TRBV6-5 and TRBJ1-6, with unresolved D. Germline V gene data show CDR1 as MNHEY and CDR2 as SVGAGI. The CDR3 contains 14 residues. The ends were cut back, 7 bases at V and 0 bases at J, with 7 bases in the middle. CDR3 amino acids: CASMENSYNSPLHF. CDR3 coding DNA: TGTGCCAGCATGGAGAACTCCTATAATTCACCCCTCCACTTT.

The chain uses TRBV7-9 and TRBJ1-2; 8 positions match TRBD1. The CDR3 is 14 amino acids. The V gene end was trimmed by 4 bases and the J gene end by 6 bases; junction bases not matched to a gene: 7. Germline V gives CDR1 SEHNR, CDR2 FQNEAQ (reference sequence). The CDR3: CASSSWTGLNGYTF. The CDR3 bases are TGTGCCAGCAGCTCCTGGACAGGGTTGAATGGCTACACCTTC.

CDR3 sequence reads: CASPCPRRQGNYGYTF. The DNA for the CDR3 is TGTGCCAGCCCTTGCCCCCGGAGACAGGGCAACTATGGCTACACCTTC. This rearrangement joins TRBV6-4 to TRBJ1-2, with 7 bases fitting TRBD1. J was trimmed by 2 bases and V by 8 bases; bases with no gene match: 14. The CDR3 spans 16 residues. CDR1 is MRHNA, CDR2 SNTAGT, per germline.

Here the CDR3 reads CAWSVYRVVPGELFF. CDR3 DNA: TGTGCCTGGAGTGTTTATAGGGTCGTTCCCGGGGAGCTGTTTTTT. The chain links TRBV30 to TRBJ2-2; no clear D gene. In germline, CDR1 is GTSNPN, CDR2 SVGIG (reference sequence). The CDR3 is made up of 15 amino acids. Between the trimmed V and J ends, which lost 0 bases and 6 bases, there was a span of 14 bases.

The chain employs TRBV18 and TRBJ1-6; tentative D call: TRBD1 (6 bases). V gave up 2 bases and J gave up 8 bases, with 16 bases separating them. The V gene's germline CDR1 is KGHSH and CDR2 LQKENI. This CDR3 has 16 residues. The CDR3 sequence: CASSPIGTGSDSPLHF. In DNA form, the CDR3 reads TGTGCCAGCTCACCAATCGGAACAGGGAGCGATTCACCCCTCCACTTT.

CDR3 sequence reads: CASSTRTGRTEAFF. The CDR3 region has the DNA TGTGCCAGCAGCACCCGGACAGGGAGGACTGAAGCTTTCTTT. V usage is TRBV13 and J usage is TRBJ1-1; 8 positions agree with TRBD1. The CDR3 sequence is 14 residues long. Losses at the gene ends were 5 bases for V and 5 bases for J; bases not matched to a gene: 7. Germline V gene lookup returns CDR1 PRHDT and CDR2 FYEKMQ (reference sequence).

This chain connects TRBV5-4 to TRBJ2-3; D is uncertain. In germline, CDR1 is SGHNT, CDR2 YYREEE (reference sequence). V dropped 1 base and J dropped 1 base, with 1 base sitting between them. This CDR3 is built from 12 residues. CDR3 loop: CASSLRTDTQYF. Written as DNA, the CDR3 is TGTGCCAGCAGCTTGCGCACAGATACGCAGTATTTT.

CDR3 amino acids: CASSSHSVTGDPNEQYF. CDR3 DNA sequence: TGTGCCAGCAGTTCCCATTCAGTGACAGGGGATCCGAACGAGCAGTACTTC. This chain connects TRBV28 to TRBJ2-7; 8 nucleotides match TRBD1. The germline V gene has CDR1 MDHEN and CDR2 SYDVKM. The CDR3 extends over 17 amino acids. The V and J ends lost 4 bases and 5 bases, in that order; junction bases with no gene match: 16.

This CDR3 is CASSLQVNYGYTF. DNA of the CDR3: TGCGCCAGCAGCTTGCAGGTGAACTATGGCTACACCTTC. The J gene is TRBJ1-2, the V gene TRBV5-1; no clear D. The ends were cut back, 1 base at V and 2 bases at J, with 6 bases in the middle. The CDR3 extends over 13 amino acids. Germline CDR1 is SGHRS and CDR2 is YFSETQ. Complete variable domain (other parts from reference TRBV5-1 and TRBJ1-2): KAGVTQTPRYLIKTRGQQVTLSCSPISGHRSVSWYQQTPGQGLQFLFEYFSETQRNKGNFPGRFSGRQFSNSRSEMNVSTLELGDSALYLCASSLQVNYGYTFGSGTRLTVV.

This chain connects TRBV18 to TRBJ2-3; D might be TRBD2 (6 bases). The CDR3 extends over 16 amino acids. The germline V gene has CDR1 KGHSH and CDR2 LQKENI. V was pared by 1 base and J by 0 bases, with 11 bases between. For the CDR3, the DNA is TGTGCCAGCTCACCACGTATAGGAGGGAGCACAGATACGCAGTATTTT. This translates into CASSPRIGGSTDTQYF.

This chain connects TRBV6-5 to TRBJ2-4, with a weak D call TRBD1 (6 bases). Germline-derived CDR1 and CDR2 are MNHEY and SVGAGI. The CDR3 extends over 16 amino acids. Trimming removed 0 bases from V and 1 base from J, with 10 bases in between. CDR3 protein: CASSYSPGAAKNIQYF. The CDR3 nucleotides are TGTGCCAGCAGTTACTCGCCAGGGGCGGCCAAAAACATTCAGTACTTC.

The V and J genes are TRBV5-5 and TRBJ1-1; D is possibly TRBD1 (5 bases). The V gene's germline CDR1 is SGHKS and CDR2 YYEKEE (reference sequence). V was clipped by 2 bases and J by 5 bases, with 13 bases between them. This CDR3 has 14 residues. In DNA form, the CDR3 reads TGTGCCAGCAGCTTTCAGGGAAGTTGGACTGAAGCTTTCTTT. Amino acid sequence: CASSFQGSWTEAFF.

The rearrangement links TRBV5-3 to TRBJ2-3; D unclear. Being an ORF, TRBV5-3 has a function that is uncertain. The CDR3 covers 16 residues. Trimming cost V 1 base and J 0 bases, with 12 bases left between them. Here the CDR3 reads CARSLQANSSTDTQYF. The CDR3, as DNA: TGTGCCAGAAGCTTGCAAGCCAACTCTAGCACAGATACGCAGTATTTT.

This sequence joins TRBV19 and TRBJ2-2, with D possibly matching TRBD1 (6 bases). In germline, CDR1 is LNHDA, CDR2 SQIVND (reference sequence). V gave up 6 bases and J gave up 5 bases, with 13 bases separating them. This CDR3 is 14 amino acids long. This chain's CDR3 is CASRLYRETGELFF. As DNA, the CDR3 is TGTGCCAGTAGACTATACAGGGAAACCGGGGAGCTGTTTTTT.

CDR3 amino acids: CASSPSDENTEAFF. The DNA of the CDR3 is TGTGCCAGTAGTCCCTCGGACGAGAACACTGAAGCTTTCTTT. This chain connects TRBV19 to TRBJ1-1, with D unclear. This CDR3 is built from 14 residues. Germline V gene lookup returns CDR1 LNHDA and CDR2 SQIVND (reference sequence). V gave up 5 bases and J gave up 1 base, with 11 bases separating them.

The chain is built from TRBV3-1 (or the pseudogene TRBV3-2) and TRBJ2-6; tentatively, D is TRBD1 (6 bases). The CDR3 contains 16 residues. Trimming stripped 4 bases from V and 2 bases from J, with 12 bases between. Germline V gives CDR1 LGHDT, CDR2 YNNKEL (reference sequence). DNA for the CDR3: TGTGCCAGCAGCCTCCCAGGGGAAGCTGGGGCCAACGTCCTGACTTTC. Translation gives CASSLPGEAGANVLTF.

J is TRBJ2-1 and V is TRBV30; possible D gene TRBD2, 7 bases. V was pared by 3 bases and J by 0 bases, with 12 bases between. Germline V gene sequence: CDR1 GTSNPN, CDR2 SVGIG (reference sequence). The CDR3 totals 15 residues. CDR3: CAWRGGGSSYNEQFF. In nucleotides, the CDR3 is TGTGCCTGGAGGGGAGGGGGGAGCTCCTACAATGAGCAGTTCTTC.

V and J are TRBV5-1 and TRBJ1-2; 12 nucleotides match TRBD1. V shed 4 bases and J 5 bases; nucleotides not matched to a gene: 12. CDR1 and CDR2 from the germline V gene are SGHRS and YFSETQ. The CDR3 loop spans 17 amino acids. In DNA form, the CDR3 reads TGCGCCAGCAGCCCAGGGACAGGGGGCTCGAGTGGGTATGGCTACACCTTC. This translates into CASSPGTGGSSGYGYTF.

The V call is TRBV30, the J call TRBJ1-5; D call uncertain. The CDR3 contains 18 residues. V lost 0 bases, J lost 0 bases, and 18 bases lay in between. The germline gives CDR1 GTSNPN, CDR2 SVGIG (reference sequence). CDR3 protein: CAWSVLGSGRISNQPQHF. The CDR3 nucleotides are TGTGCCTGGAGTGTACTAGGGTCAGGCCGAATTAGCAATCAGCCCCAGCATTTT.

This rearrangement joins TRBV2 to TRBJ1-6, with 7 nucleotides matching TRBD1. V lost 8 bases and J lost 6; bases outside the gene matches: 4. Germline V gives CDR1 SNHLY, CDR2 FYNNEI. CDR3 length equals 13 residues. The CDR3 sequence is CASSGQPNSPLHF. DNA of the CDR3: TGTGCCAGCTCGGGACAGCCTAATTCACCCCTCCACTTT.

The chain recombines TRBV9 with TRBJ2-3; 7 nucleotides agree with TRBD1. Germline loops: CDR1 SGDLS, CDR2 YYNGEE. V trimming: 2 bases; J trimming: 4 bases; junction bases outside the gene matches: 1. CDR3 length: 13 residues. The CDR3 sequence: CASSVQGADTQYF. CDR3 coding DNA: TGTGCCAGCAGCGTCCAGGGGGCAGATACGCAGTATTTT.

The chain is built from TRBV11-2 and TRBJ2-7; a weak D match, TRBD1 (5 bases). Germline V gene data show CDR1 as SGHAT and CDR2 as FQNNGV. V was shortened by 3 bases and J by 3 bases, with 15 bases between the two germline ends. CDR3 length equals 15 residues. The CDR3 reads CASSFYRQPFYEQYF. The DNA of the CDR3 is TGTGCCAGCAGCTTCTATCGACAGCCGTTCTACGAGCAGTACTTC.

The chain uses TRBV6-6 and TRBJ2-2, with D possibly TRBD1 on 5 matching bases. This CDR3 is 15 amino acids long. Germline assignment: CDR1 MNHNY and CDR2 SVGAGI (reference sequence). Trimming removed 7 bases at V and 1 base at J, with 13 bases between. CDR3 sequence reads: CASTPYGQNTGELFF. Written as DNA, the CDR3 is TGTGCCAGCACCCCCTACGGACAGAACACCGGGGAGCTGTTTTTT.

This clone was observed a single time. The chain is built from TRBV7-2 and TRBJ2-3; the D is unclear. Germline V CDR1 and CDR2: SGHTA, FQGNSA. The length of the CDR3 is 13 residues. V was trimmed by 5 bases and J by 9 bases, leaving 15 bases between them. CDR3 DNA: TGTGCCAGCAGCCCTCGGGTGCAAAAAACGCAGTATTTT. Encoded protein: CASSPRVQKTQYF.

The rearrangement uses TRBV5-1 and TRBJ1-5; TRBD1 might be the D (6 bases). The germline V gene encodes CDR1 SGHRS and CDR2 YFSETQ. With 1 base removed from V and 1 base from J, the gap between germline ends came to 9 bases. CDR3 length: 15 residues. DNA of the CDR3: TGCGCCAGCAGCTTGACAGGGCCCAGCAATCAGCCCCAGCATTTT. Amino acids: CASSLTGPSNQPQHF.

Judged by abundance, this clone is medium-sized. The chain is built from TRBV28 and TRBJ2-7; D is unclear. Germline V lookup: CDR1 MDHEN, CDR2 SYDVKM. Trimming took off 4 bases at V and 0 bases at J, with 16 bases between the two ends. The CDR3 is made up of 16 amino acids. Here the CDR3 DNA reads TGTGCCAGCAGTTCCCCGGAGACCCGCAGCTCCTACGAGCAGTACTTC. It codes for CASSSPETRSSYEQYF. Using reference TRBV28 and TRBJ2-7 for the parts outside the CDR3, the full variable domain is DVKVTQSSRYLVKRTGEKVFLECVQDMDHENMFWYRQDPGLGLRLIYFSYDVKMKEKGDIPEGYSVSREKKERFSLILESASTNQTSMYLCASSSPETRSSYEQYFGPGTRLTVT.